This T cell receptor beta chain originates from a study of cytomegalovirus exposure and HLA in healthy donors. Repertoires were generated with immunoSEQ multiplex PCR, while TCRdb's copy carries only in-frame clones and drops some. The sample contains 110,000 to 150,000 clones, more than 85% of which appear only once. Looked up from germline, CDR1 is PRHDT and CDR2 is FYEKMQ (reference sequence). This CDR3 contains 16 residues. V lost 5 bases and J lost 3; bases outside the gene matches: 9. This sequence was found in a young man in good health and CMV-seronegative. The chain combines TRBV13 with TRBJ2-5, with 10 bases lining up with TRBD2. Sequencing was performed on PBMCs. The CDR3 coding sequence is TGTGCCAGCAGCCCCCATCTAGCGGGAGTAAAAGAGACCCAGTACTTC. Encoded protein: CASSPHLAGVKETQYF.